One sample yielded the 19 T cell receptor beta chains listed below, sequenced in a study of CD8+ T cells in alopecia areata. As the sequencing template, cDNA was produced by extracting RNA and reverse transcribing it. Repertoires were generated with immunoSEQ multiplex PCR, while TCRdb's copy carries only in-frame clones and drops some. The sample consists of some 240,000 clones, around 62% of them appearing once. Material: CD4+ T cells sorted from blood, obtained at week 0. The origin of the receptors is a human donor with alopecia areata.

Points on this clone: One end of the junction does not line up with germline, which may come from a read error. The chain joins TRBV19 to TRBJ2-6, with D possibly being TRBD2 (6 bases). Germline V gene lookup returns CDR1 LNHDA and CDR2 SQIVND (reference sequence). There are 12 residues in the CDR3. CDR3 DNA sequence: TGCGGAGGGAGCTCTGGGGCCAACGTCCTGACTTTC. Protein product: CGGSSGANVLTF.

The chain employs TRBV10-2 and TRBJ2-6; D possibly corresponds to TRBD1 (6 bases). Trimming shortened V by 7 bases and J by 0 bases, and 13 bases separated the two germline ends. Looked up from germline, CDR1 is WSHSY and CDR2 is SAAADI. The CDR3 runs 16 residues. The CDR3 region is CASKGQSLSGANVLTF. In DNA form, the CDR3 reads TGCGCCAGCAAAGGACAGTCTCTCTCTGGGGCCAACGTCCTGACTTTC.

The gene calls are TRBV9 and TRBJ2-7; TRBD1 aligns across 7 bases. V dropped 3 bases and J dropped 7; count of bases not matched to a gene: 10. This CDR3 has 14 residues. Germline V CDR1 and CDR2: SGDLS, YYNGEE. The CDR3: CASSASTGTGEQYF. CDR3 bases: TGTGCCAGCAGCGCTTCGACAGGGACGGGGGAGCAGTACTTC.

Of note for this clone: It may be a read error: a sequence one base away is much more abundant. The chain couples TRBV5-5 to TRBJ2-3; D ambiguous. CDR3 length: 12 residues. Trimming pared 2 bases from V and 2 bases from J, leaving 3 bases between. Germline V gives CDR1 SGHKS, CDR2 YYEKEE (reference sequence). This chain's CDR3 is CASSFTTDTQYF. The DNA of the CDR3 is TGTGCCAGCAGCTTCACCACAGATACGCAGTATTTT.

The CDR3 loop is CASSLERGGPSTDTQYF. In DNA form, the CDR3 reads TGTGCCAGCAGCTTGGAACGGGGCGGGCCCAGCACAGATACGCAGTATTTT. The chain links TRBV5-6 to TRBJ2-3, with D perhaps TRBD1 or TRBD2 (5 bases each). V lost 0 bases, J lost 0 bases, and 14 bases lay in between. CDR1 and CDR2 (germline): SGHDT, YYEEEE. The length of the CDR3 is 17 residues. The full variable domain, in which reference TRBV5-6 and TRBJ2-3 provide the parts outside the CDR3, is DAGVTQSPTHLIKTRGQQVTLRCSPKSGHDTVSWYQQALGQGPQFIFQYYEEEERQRGNFPDRFSGHQFPNYSSELNVNALLLGDSALYLCASSLERGGPSTDTQYFGPGTRLTVL.

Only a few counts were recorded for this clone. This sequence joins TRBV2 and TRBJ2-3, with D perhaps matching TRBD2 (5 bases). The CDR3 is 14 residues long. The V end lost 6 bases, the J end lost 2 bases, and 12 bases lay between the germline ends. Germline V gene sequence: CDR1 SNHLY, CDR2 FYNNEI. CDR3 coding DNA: TGTGCCAGCAGGAGGAGGACGGCCACAGATACGCAGTATTTT. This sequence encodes CASRRRTATDTQYF.

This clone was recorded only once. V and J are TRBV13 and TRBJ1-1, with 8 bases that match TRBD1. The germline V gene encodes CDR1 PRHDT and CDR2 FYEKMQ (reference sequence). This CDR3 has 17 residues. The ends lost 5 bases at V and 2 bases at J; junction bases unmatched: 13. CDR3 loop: CASSPRTGWDLNTEAFF. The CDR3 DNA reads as TGTGCCAGCAGCCCCCGGACAGGGTGGGACCTAAACACTGAAGCTTTCTTT.

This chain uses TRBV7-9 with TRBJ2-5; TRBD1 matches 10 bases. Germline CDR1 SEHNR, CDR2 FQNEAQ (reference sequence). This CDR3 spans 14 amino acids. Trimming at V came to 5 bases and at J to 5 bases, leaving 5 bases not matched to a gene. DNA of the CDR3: TGTGCCAGCAGCCCAGGACAGGGGGTGGAGACCCAGTACTTC. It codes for CASSPGQGVETQYF.

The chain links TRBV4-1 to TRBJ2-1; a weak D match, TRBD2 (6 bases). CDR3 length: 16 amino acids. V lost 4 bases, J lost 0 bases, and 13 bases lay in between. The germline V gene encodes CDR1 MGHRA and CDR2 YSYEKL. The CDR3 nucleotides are TGCGCCAGCAGCCTAAGGGACTCCGTCTCCTACAATGAGCAGTTCTTC. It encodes CASSLRDSVSYNEQFF.

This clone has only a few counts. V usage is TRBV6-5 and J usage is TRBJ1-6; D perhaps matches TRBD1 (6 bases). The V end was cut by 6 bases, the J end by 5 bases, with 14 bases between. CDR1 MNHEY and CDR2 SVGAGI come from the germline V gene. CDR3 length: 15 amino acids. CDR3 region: CASSPEAGDNSPLHF. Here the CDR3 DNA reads TGTGCCAGCAGCCCTGAGGCAGGGGATAATTCACCCCTCCACTTT.

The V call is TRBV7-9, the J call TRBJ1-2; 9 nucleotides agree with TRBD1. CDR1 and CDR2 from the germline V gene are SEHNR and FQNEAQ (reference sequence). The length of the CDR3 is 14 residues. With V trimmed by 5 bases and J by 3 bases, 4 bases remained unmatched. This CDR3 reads CASSRDRDYYGYTF. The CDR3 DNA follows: TGTGCCAGCAGCCGGGACAGGGACTACTATGGCTACACCTTC.

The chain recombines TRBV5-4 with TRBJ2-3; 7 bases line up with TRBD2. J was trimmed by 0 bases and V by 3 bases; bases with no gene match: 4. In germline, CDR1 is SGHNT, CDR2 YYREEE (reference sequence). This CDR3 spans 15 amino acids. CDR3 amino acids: CASSSGGISTDTQYF. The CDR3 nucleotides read TGTGCCAGCAGCTCCGGGGGGATTAGCACAGATACGCAGTATTTT.

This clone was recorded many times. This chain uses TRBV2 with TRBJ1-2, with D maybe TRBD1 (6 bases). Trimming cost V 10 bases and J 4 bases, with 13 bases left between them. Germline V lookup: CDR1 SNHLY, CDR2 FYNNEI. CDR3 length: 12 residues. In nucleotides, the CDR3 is TGTGCCACCAAAGGACAGATCTATGGCTACACCTTC. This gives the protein CATKGQIYGYTF.

CDR3 DNA sequence: TGCAGCGCCTCGGGGGTGACAGCTAACTATGGCTACACCTTC. It translates to CSASGVTANYGYTF. The chain joins TRBV29-1 to TRBJ1-2, with D possibly matching TRBD1 (5 bases). The V and J ends lost 7 bases and 0 bases respectively, with 15 bases between them. The length of the CDR3 is 14 residues. CDR1 and CDR2 from the germline V gene are SQVTM and ANQGSEA. The variable domain in full, completed from reference TRBV29-1 and TRBJ1-2, reads SAVISQKPSRDICQRGTSLTIQCQVDSQVTMMFWYRQQPGQSLTLIATANQGSEATYESGFVIDKFPISRPNLTFSTLTVSNMSPEDSSIYLCSASGVTANYGYTFGSGTRLTVV.

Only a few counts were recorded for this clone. The CDR3 here is CSVATGLDEPQHF. DNA of the CDR3: TGCAGCGTTGCGACGGGTTTAGACGAGCCCCAGCATTTT. V usage is TRBV29-1 and J usage is TRBJ1-5; no definite D call. CDR3 size: 13 residues. Germline V gene lookup returns CDR1 SQVTM and CDR2 ANQGSEA. V gave up 4 bases and J gave up 8 bases, with 15 bases separating them.

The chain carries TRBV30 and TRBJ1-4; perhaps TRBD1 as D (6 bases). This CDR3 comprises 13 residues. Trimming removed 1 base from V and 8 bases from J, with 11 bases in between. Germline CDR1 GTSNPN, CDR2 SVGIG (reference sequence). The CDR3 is CAWSGQVLEKLFF. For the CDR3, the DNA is TGTGCCTGGAGTGGACAGGTTTTGGAAAAACTGTTTTTT. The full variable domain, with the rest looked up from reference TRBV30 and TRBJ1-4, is SQTIHQWPATLVQPVGSPLSLECTVEGTSNPNLYWYRQAAGRGLQLLFYSVGIGQISSEVPQNLSASRPQDRQFILSSKKLLLSDSGFYLCAWSGQVLEKLFFGSGTQLSVL.

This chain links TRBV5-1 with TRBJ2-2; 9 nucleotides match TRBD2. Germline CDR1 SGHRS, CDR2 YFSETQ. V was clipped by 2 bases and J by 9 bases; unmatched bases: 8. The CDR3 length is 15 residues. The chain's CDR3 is CASSFQRGVSRELFF. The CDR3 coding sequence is TGCGCCAGCAGCTTTCAGCGGGGGGTCTCCCGGGAGCTGTTTTTT.

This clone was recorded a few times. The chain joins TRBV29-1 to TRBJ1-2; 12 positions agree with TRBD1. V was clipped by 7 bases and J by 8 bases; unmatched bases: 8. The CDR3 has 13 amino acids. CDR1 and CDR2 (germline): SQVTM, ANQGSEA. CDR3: CSARDRGRVGYTF. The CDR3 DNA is TGCAGCGCCCGGGACAGGGGGCGGGTGGGCTACACCTTC.

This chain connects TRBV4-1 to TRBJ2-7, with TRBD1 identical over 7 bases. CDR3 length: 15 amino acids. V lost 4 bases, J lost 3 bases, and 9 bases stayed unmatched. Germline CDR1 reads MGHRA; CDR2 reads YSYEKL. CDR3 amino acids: CASSLRTGADYEQYF. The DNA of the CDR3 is TGCGCCAGCAGCCTAAGGACAGGAGCCGACTACGAGCAGTACTTC.